This paragraph covers one TCR beta chain sequence. Its specificity is unknown. The record originates from a study of OX40 agonist ivuxolimab in advanced cancers. Across the whole study: Two cutaneous melanoma patients and one hepatocellular carcinoma patient, three in all, had partial responses. Whole-study findings and limits: Which antigen the expanded peripheral T cells recognized is unknown.

Profiled with immunoSEQ multiplex PCR; TCRdb holds only in-frame clones, not every one. Here the sample spans tens of thousands of clones, 88% being singletons. Anyone with autoimmune disease history or systemic immunosuppression was excluded. The germline V and J ends were trimmed by 5 bases and 1 base, with 14 bases remaining between them. Germline V gene data show CDR1 as SNHLY and CDR2 as FYNNEI. This CDR3 has 15 residues. The gene calls are TRBV2 and TRBJ1-1, with a tentative D call TRBD1 (5 bases). The receptor comes from an adult with an advanced solid tumor such as melanoma, head and neck, liver or kidney cancer. Sequences were derived from CD4+ or CD8+ T cells sorted from blood, sampled in a trial of the OX40 agonist ivuxolimab. The CDR3 DNA reads TGTGCCAGCAGTACCCTGGGACGGAAGAACACTGAAGCTTTCTTT. Encoded protein: CASSTLGRKNTEAFF.